These 15 T cell receptor beta chains came from one sample sequenced in a study of shared T cell receptors in the human thymus. Only in-frame clones appear in the TCRdb table, and some are missing; sequencing was by immunoSEQ multiplex PCR. This table has about 380,000 clones, about 95% appearing once. Sample: thymocytes. Every receptor here comes from a human donor.

The V gene is TRBV6-1, the J gene TRBJ1-3; perhaps TRBD1 as D (5 bases). Germline CDR1 is MNHNS and CDR2 is SASEGT. The V and J ends lost 8 bases and 5 bases respectively, with 16 bases between them. CDR3 length equals 14 residues. Here the CDR3 reads CASSPRDRRNTIYF. The DNA of the CDR3 is TGTGCCAGCTCACCCCGGGACCGACGAAACACCATATATTTT.

This clone was seen only once. This chain joins TRBV2 and TRBJ2-1; D unclear. Trimming stripped 4 bases from V and 8 bases from J, with 12 bases between. There are 13 residues in the CDR3. The germline V gene encodes CDR1 SNHLY and CDR2 FYNNEI. CDR3 residues: CASSGSETDEQFF. The CDR3 DNA is TGTGCCAGCAGTGGTTCAGAGACCGATGAGCAGTTCTTC.

The V and J genes are TRBV15 and TRBJ2-1; D gene ambiguous. V was trimmed by 0 bases and J by 5 bases, leaving 14 bases between them. Germline V lookup: CDR1 LNHNV, CDR2 YYDKDF (reference sequence). The CDR3 spans 16 residues. Here the CDR3 DNA reads TGTGCCACCAGCAGAGATCGTGGCGGATTTCACAATGAGCAGTTCTTC. Protein: CATSRDRGGFHNEQFF.

This chain connects TRBV5-6 to TRBJ2-7; TRBD1 is a possible D gene (5 bases). V dropped 1 base and J dropped 3 bases, with 11 bases sitting between them. There are 14 residues in the CDR3. The V gene's germline CDR1 is SGHDT and CDR2 YYEEEE. DNA for the CDR3: TGTGCCAGCAGCTTGAGACAGCTGATCTACGAGCAGTACTTC. It encodes CASSLRQLIYEQYF.

The chain recombines TRBV11-2 with TRBJ2-1; 9 nucleotides align to TRBD1. The germline CDR1 and CDR2 sequences are SGHAT and FQNNGV. Trimming cost V 5 bases and J 8 bases; bases outside gene matches: 13. This CDR3 region has 16 residues. The chain's CDR3 is CASSQDRGEPLDEQFF. Here the CDR3 DNA reads TGTGCCAGCAGCCAGGACAGGGGCGAACCCTTAGATGAGCAGTTCTTC. The full variable domain, in which reference TRBV11-2 and TRBJ2-1 provide the parts outside the CDR3, is EAGVAQSPRYKIIEKRQSVAFWCNPISGHATLYWYQQILGQGPKLLIQFQNNGVVDDSQLPKDRFSAERLKGVDSTLKIQPAKLEDSAVYLCASSQDRGEPLDEQFFGPGTRLTVL.

This sequence joins TRBV29-1 and TRBJ1-2; tentative D call: TRBD1 (5 bases). Trimming stripped 4 bases from V and 1 base from J, with 13 bases between. From germline, CDR1 is SQVTM and CDR2 ANQGSEA. The CDR3 length is 14 residues. CDR3 coding DNA: TGCAGCGTTGTACGGGGGGACCTTAACTATGGCTACACCTTC. It translates to CSVVRGDLNYGYTF.

The chain recombines TRBV5-1 with TRBJ2-3; possible D gene TRBD1, 6 bases. The length of the CDR3 is 16 residues. The germline V gene has CDR1 SGHRS and CDR2 YFSETQ. Trimming pared 1 base from V and 1 base from J, leaving 13 bases between. CDR3: CASSLFGGRGTDTQYF. DNA for the CDR3: TGCGCCAGCAGCTTGTTTGGGGGCCGTGGCACAGATACGCAGTATTTT.

CDR3 residues: CSVGGTSGSPNTQYF. The CDR3 nucleotides are TGCAGCGTTGGGGGGACTAGCGGGAGCCCCAATACGCAGTATTTT. The gene calls are TRBV29-1 and TRBJ2-3; 14 bases align to TRBD2. The germline V gene encodes CDR1 SQVTM and CDR2 ANQGSEA. CDR3 size: 15 residues. Losses at the gene ends were 4 bases for V and 7 bases for J; bases not matched to a gene: 7.

The V call is TRBV27, the J call TRBJ2-1, with 8 bases matching TRBD1. The CDR3 covers 15 residues. Losses at the gene ends were 6 bases for V and 10 bases for J; bases not matched to a gene: 14. Germline V gene lookup returns CDR1 MNHEY and CDR2 SMNVEV (reference sequence). For the CDR3, the DNA is TGTGCCAGCAGGATGGGATCCCAGGGGGCTGGGGAGCAGTTCTTC. This codes for CASRMGSQGAGEQFF.

J is TRBJ1-2 and V is TRBV4-1; no clear D gene. V was trimmed by 2 bases and J by 4 bases, leaving 17 bases between them. Germline V gene data show CDR1 as MGHRA and CDR2 as YSYEKL. The CDR3 sequence is 16 residues long. CDR3: CASSQPYKRKVYGYTF. The CDR3 DNA reads as TGCGCCAGCAGCCAACCTTACAAGAGAAAGGTCTATGGCTACACCTTC.

The chain employs TRBV11-2 and TRBJ2-7; D is undetermined. CDR3 length equals 14 residues. Germline-derived CDR1 and CDR2 are SGHAT and FQNNGV. V shed 1 base and J shed 2 bases, with 9 bases lying between them. CDR3 in amino acids: CASSLGVSAYEQYF. In DNA form, the CDR3 reads TGTGCCAGCAGCTTAGGCGTATCCGCCTACGAGCAGTACTTC.

CDR3 in DNA: TGTGCCAGCACTACTGACAGGGTTAAGGGGGAGCTGTTTTTT. Protein product: CASTTDRVKGELFF. The V and J genes are TRBV28 and TRBJ2-2, with 7 bases identical to TRBD1. Germline CDR1 MDHEN, CDR2 SYDVKM. The CDR3 is 14 amino acids. Trimming cost V 7 bases and J 8 bases; bases outside gene matches: 10.

V and J are TRBV5-6 and TRBJ2-7, with 10 bases matching TRBD1. Trimming removed 5 bases from V and 5 bases from J; junction bases left unmatched: 10. The CDR3 covers 15 residues. CDR1 SGHDT and CDR2 YYEEEE come from the germline V gene. This CDR3 is CASSYQPGQGHEQYF. CDR3 nucleotides: TGTGCCAGCAGTTATCAACCGGGACAGGGGCACGAGCAGTACTTC.

The chain employs TRBV15 and TRBJ2-2, with D unclear. Germline CDR1 reads LNHNV; CDR2 reads YYDKDF (reference sequence). Trimming removed 5 bases at V and 2 bases at J, with 3 bases between. The CDR3 totals 12 residues. CDR3 nucleotides: TGTGCCACCAGCCGAAACACCGGGGAGCTGTTTTTT. Translation: CATSRNTGELFF.

This chain uses TRBV28 with TRBJ2-5, with D tentatively TRBD1 (6 bases). This CDR3 is built from 14 residues. Trimming took off 6 bases at V and 7 bases at J, with 18 bases between the two ends. Germline CDR1 and CDR2: MDHEN and SYDVKM. The CDR3 region has the DNA TGTGCCAGCAGACGTCGACAGGTAGGGGGGACCCAGTACTTC. Translated: CASRRRQVGGTQYF.